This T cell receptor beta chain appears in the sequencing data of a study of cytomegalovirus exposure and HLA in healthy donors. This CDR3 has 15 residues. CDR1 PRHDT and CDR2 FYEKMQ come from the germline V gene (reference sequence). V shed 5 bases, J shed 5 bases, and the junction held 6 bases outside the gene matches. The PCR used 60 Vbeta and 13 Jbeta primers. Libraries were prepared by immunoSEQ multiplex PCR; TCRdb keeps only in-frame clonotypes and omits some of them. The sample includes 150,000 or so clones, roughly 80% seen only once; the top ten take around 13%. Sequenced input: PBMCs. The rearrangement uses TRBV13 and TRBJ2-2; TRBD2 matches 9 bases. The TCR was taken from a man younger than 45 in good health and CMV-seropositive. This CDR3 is CASSTGLARTGELFF. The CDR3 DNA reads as TGTGCCAGCAGCACTGGACTAGCGAGGACCGGGGAGCTGTTTTTT.